This T cell receptor beta chain was profiled in a study of blood T cell repertoires in COVID-19. On the study more broadly: Acute and convalescent COVID-19 specimens originated in the United States, Italy and Spain. In each case, the material was cDNA or gDNA derived from T cells, B-cell-depleted T cells, or PBMCs.

Per the study methods: Amplification with reference gene primers provided the estimates of nucleated cell counts. Clones were sequenced by immunoSEQ multiplex PCR, and TCRdb holds only the in-frame ones, with some missing. V and J calls and clone size are as listed in that table; D and trimming were resolved from the DNA. The sample yields 250,000 or so clones, 87% seen once. In the case of this clone: At one of its ends the junction is not consistent with the germline gene, which may arise from a read error.

The source of this sequence is a young man with active or convalescent COVID-19. The sample consisted of peripheral blood.

The CDR3 sequence is CASSEGAGLAGPGWF. Here the CDR3 DNA reads TGTGCCAGCAGTGAGGGCGCGGGACTAGCGGGGCCTGGGTGGTTC. This rearrangement joins TRBV2 to TRBJ2-4; 13 bases map to TRBD2. This CDR3 has 15 amino acids. Germline-derived CDR1 and CDR2 are SNHLY and FYNNEI.